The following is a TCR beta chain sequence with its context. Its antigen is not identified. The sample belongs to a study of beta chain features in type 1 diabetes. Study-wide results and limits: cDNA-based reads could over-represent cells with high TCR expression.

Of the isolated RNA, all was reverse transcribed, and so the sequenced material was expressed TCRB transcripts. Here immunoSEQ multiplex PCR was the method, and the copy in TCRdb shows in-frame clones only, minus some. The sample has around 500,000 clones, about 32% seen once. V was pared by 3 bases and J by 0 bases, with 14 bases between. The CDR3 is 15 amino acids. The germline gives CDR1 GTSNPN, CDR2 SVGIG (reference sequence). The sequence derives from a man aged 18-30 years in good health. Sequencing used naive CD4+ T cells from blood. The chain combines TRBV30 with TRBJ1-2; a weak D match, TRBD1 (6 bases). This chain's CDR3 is CAWRLDRFANYGYTF. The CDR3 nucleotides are TGTGCCTGGAGGCTAGACAGGTTTGCTAACTATGGCTACACCTTC.